The present TCR beta chain was sequenced within a study of beta chain features in type 1 diabetes (dated by TCRdb to the late 2010s). Context from the whole study: Mean age, gender distribution, total cell number and subset yield did not differ between patients and healthy donors. Whereas all 28 donors provided naive and central memory subsets, regulatory and stem cell-like memory subsets were isolated from just 8 patients and roughly 8 healthy donors. The study compared TCRB repertoires of sorted circulating CD4+ T cell subsets between recently diagnosed type 1 diabetes patients and matched healthy donors. A total of roughly 98,000,000 sorted cells were examined across all samples, and RNA yield correlated strongly with the number of cells per subset. Here is what the overall study found, with its caveats: Fewer insertions and more nucleotide deletions at VDJ recombination sites were observed in patients with type 1 diabetes, implying thymic rearrangement abnormalities. A moderate but significant shortening of TCRB CDR3 length was observed in type 1 diabetes patients in all four CD4+ subsets. Sequencing cDNA rather than genomic DNA could over-represent highly expressing activated cells, although activation and CD3 levels did not differ between groups. The naive, central memory and regulatory TCRB repertoires appeared to resemble one another more closely among patients than among healthy donors. Shorter templates might have been favored by PCR, but patient and control samples were amplified and corrected together, so both groups would have been affected equally by any skew. HLA sub-analyses involved small numbers of individuals, so any influence of HLA type on TCRB rearrangement remained unresolved.

All of the isolated RNA was reverse transcribed with the High Capacity cDNA Reverse Transcription Kit, so expressed TCRB transcripts were sequenced. Deep immunoSEQ sequencing was applied to naive, central memory and regulatory T cell samples, giving an average of about 3.7 million total reads per sample. Sorted cells were lysed in RLT buffer and RNA was extracted with DNase-treated RNeasy Micro or Mini kits, depending on cell number. Each cell subset was processed on its own to prevent cross-contamination, while patient and healthy donor samples were processed together. TCRB sequences were amplified from cDNA with the immunoSEQ multiplex PCR, producing 87-bp fragments spanning the CDR3 region. Sequencing of the amplicons was performed on the Illumina HiSeq platform. In the source study's methods: PCR bias was corrected computationally using synthetic template baselines, and reads within Hamming distance 2 were collapsed, with unmergeable singletons discarded. Reads were aligned against IMGT so that V, D and J genes, CDR3 length and insertions or deletions at six rearrangement sites could be assigned. Clonotype counts were normalized to sorted cell number within each subset before computing true diversity and Gini coefficients with the tcR R package. Repertoire sharing was quantified using the overlap coefficient calculated on TCRB nucleotide sequences. TCRdb limited this immuneACCESS table to in-frame rearrangements with V and J called. A share of clones is missing; checked studies link under half to unresolved V genes, and the rest is unexplained. The DNA gave D and trimming, while V, J and clone size come from that table. The sample table shows over 90,000 clones, and roughly 28% are seen once. The ten largest clonotypes hold 0.53% of the sample.

From each donor, a single peripheral blood sample of roughly 0.11 L on average was drawn into heparinised tubes. Using a panel that included CD45RO, CCR7, CD25, CD127, CD95 and CD27, naive, central memory, regulatory and stem cell-like memory CD4+ T cells were sorted on a BD FACSAria II. Purity was above 98% for every sorted population. PBMCs were isolated immediately by Lymphoprep density gradient centrifugation and stained directly without culture. So that batch effects would be minimized, each experiment stained and sorted samples in pairs, pairing one healthy donor with one patient. A few counts support this clone. Its antigen target is currently unknown. Base qualities were left out, and no much larger clone turns up one base away. The CDR3 starts with the cysteine, ends with the phenylalanine, and has 14 residues. Of the read, only the CDR3 DNA is kept; its 42 bases are in frame from base 1. Based on the germline V gene, the CDR1 and CDR2 sequences are SGHVS and FNYEAQ.

The sequenced sample was central memory CD4+ T cells from blood. This receptor was identified in a woman aged 18-30 years with type 1 diabetes. The chain is assembled from TRBV7-6 and TRBJ2-5; a weak D assignment points to TRBD1 (5 bases agree). The DNA end is more similar to TRBJ2-7, so the J call may be wrong. CDR3 reads: CASSLLVGAYEQYF. The nucleotide sequence is given as TGTGCCAGCAGCTTACTCGTAGGGGCCTACGAGCAGTACTTC.